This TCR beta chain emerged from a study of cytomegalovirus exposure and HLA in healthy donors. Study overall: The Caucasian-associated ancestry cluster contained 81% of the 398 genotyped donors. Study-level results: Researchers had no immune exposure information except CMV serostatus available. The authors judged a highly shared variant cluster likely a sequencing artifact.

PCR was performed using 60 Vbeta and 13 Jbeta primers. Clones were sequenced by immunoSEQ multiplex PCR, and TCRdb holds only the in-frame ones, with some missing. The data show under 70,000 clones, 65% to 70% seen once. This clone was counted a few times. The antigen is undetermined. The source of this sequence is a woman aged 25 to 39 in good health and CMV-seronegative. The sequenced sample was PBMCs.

The CDR3 here is CASSLGAPQGRGLRGYTF. The DNA for the CDR3 is TGTGCCAGCAGCTTAGGGGCCCCACAGGGACGCGGCCTTAGGGGCTACACCTTC. The gene calls are TRBV7-9 and TRBJ1-2; possible D gene TRBD1, 6 bases. Per germline, CDR1 SEHNR and CDR2 FQNEAQ (reference sequence). V shed 1 base and J shed 8 bases, with 26 bases lying between them. The CDR3 totals 18 residues.